The source of this T cell receptor beta chain is a study of regulatory T cells in long-lasting Graves disease (dated by TCRdb to 2020 to 2023). Context from the whole study: Persistent Graves' disease was defined as persistently positive TSH receptor autoantibodies together with antithyroid drug treatment for over 5 years. In the clinical cohort, patients with persistent Graves' disease had used antithyroid drugs for an average of about 9.4 years. This study used TCR sequencing and RNA sequencing of peripheral blood to compare persistent Graves' disease patients against newly diagnosed Graves' disease patients. A total of around 33 samples were covered by TCR sequencing, comprising roughly 13 persistent and some 20 newly diagnosed Graves' disease patients. The study took place in China and was registered as a clinical trial.

Library construction relied on multiplex PCR. The listed sequencing device is Illumina HiSeq 4000. TCR beta libraries were built with iRepertoire HTBI primers and Arm-PCR amplification of CDR3 regions. Before sequencing, the PCR products went through gel purification. The paper's data handling went like this. A total of some 65 TRBV and 14 TRBJ segments were identified across samples and were used for gene usage analysis of CDR3 amino acid clonotypes. COPE and FqMerger were used to merge the filtered high-quality paired reads into contigs. BLAST was used to align contigs to IMGT TRBV, TRBD and TRBJ reference genes, and CDR3 was defined according to IMGT. Highly expanded clones were defined as clonotypes with a frequency above 0.1%. Shannon entropy served as the measure of repertoire diversity, while the Gini coefficient captured V-J evenness. A clonotype found in more than one individual was treated as public. TCRdb applied fastp at Q25 and MiXCR to the public reads, then kept only in-frame beta chains. Every distinct CDR3 protein forms one entry, paired with its most common genes and DNA. TCRdb's processing, not the study's, gives the V and J calls here. Present in this sample are about 660,000 distinct CDR3 sequences, about 32% of which were seen just once. The ten top clones hold about 42% of the sample.

What this sample's time point label stands for: persistent/refractory GD, antithyroid drugs over 5 years with positive TRAb. For both TCR sequencing and RNA sequencing, RNA was extracted from PBMCs in TRIzol. The diagnosis of Graves' disease followed American Thyroid Association guidelines. Patients for the study were recruited at an endocrinology department in Xi'an, China. From each patient, around 9 milliliters of peripheral blood was collected into an EDTA anticoagulant tube. Ficoll Paque Plus density gradient separation was used to isolate PBMCs, and no further T cell sorting was performed. An Agilent 2100 Bioanalyzer and agarose gel were used to assess RNA quality, and a NanoDrop 2000 was used to measure RNA concentration. This clonotype was detected a few times. The target of this receptor is not known. Per-nucleotide qualities are absent, and no much larger clonotype sits a single base away.

The junction shows trimming of 3 bases on V and 0 bases on J, plus 11 bases between the germline ends. The CDR3 has 14 amino acids, counting the end cysteine and phenylalanine. The retained sequence is limited to the CDR3, 42 bases, with the frame set at the first base. Based on the germline V gene (reference sequence), the CDR1 and CDR2 sequences are DFQATT and SNEGSKA. Points the paper makes about the study in general: TRBV28, TRBJ1-2 and TRBJ2-5 were preferentially used in persistent disease, while TRBV20-1 and TRBJ2-1 were favored in newly diagnosed disease. Only the TCR beta chain was sequenced and analyzed. Compared with newly diagnosed patients, persistent Graves' disease patients had lower TCR Shannon entropy and fewer highly expanded clones, which suggests clonal expansion. Peripheral blood alone was examined, since thyroid tissue, which constituted the primary lesion, could not be accessed. As a limitation, the authors acknowledged that the small sample size may reduce accuracy. A larger number of public clonotypes was shared among persistent patients (about 2,700) than among newly diagnosed patients (around 880).

The chain is encoded by TRBV20-1 joined to TRBJ1-1; the D gene remains uncertain. Sequenced here: peripheral blood mononuclear cells (PBMCs), sampled when the disease was refractory, from a patient treated with antithyroid drugs. The sequence came from a female donor with Graves disease. The CDR3 protein: CSARSPVLNTEAFF. The DNA sequence follows: TGCAGTGCTAGGAGTCCGGTCTTGAACACTGAAGCTTTCTTT.